This T cell receptor (beta chain) was identified during a study of cytomegalovirus exposure and HLA in healthy donors. The CDR3 is made up of 15 amino acids. V lost 0 bases, J lost 0 bases, and 7 bases lay in between. Germline CDR1 reads SGHRS; CDR2 reads YFSETQ. PCR primers comprised 60 Vbeta and 13 Jbeta primers. Clones were read by immunoSEQ multiplex PCR, and TCRdb kept only the in-frame ones, dropping some. The data contain under 200,000 clones, 80% of them seen just once; the ten biggest clones take up 1.3%. This clonotype originated in a man aged 25 to 40 in good health and CMV-seronegative. The V and J genes are TRBV5-1 and TRBJ2-1, with D unclear. The sample taken for sequencing was PBMCs. The chain's CDR3 is CASSLAASSYNEQFF. CDR3 DNA sequence: TGCGCCAGCAGCTTGGCCGCGAGCTCCTACAATGAGCAGTTCTTC. Full variable domain (remainder filled in from reference TRBV5-1 and TRBJ2-1): KAGVTQTPRYLIKTRGQQVTLSCSPISGHRSVSWYQQTPGQGLQFLFEYFSETQRNKGNFPGRFSGRQFSNSRSEMNVSTLELGDSALYLCASSLAASSYNEQFFGPGTRLTVL.